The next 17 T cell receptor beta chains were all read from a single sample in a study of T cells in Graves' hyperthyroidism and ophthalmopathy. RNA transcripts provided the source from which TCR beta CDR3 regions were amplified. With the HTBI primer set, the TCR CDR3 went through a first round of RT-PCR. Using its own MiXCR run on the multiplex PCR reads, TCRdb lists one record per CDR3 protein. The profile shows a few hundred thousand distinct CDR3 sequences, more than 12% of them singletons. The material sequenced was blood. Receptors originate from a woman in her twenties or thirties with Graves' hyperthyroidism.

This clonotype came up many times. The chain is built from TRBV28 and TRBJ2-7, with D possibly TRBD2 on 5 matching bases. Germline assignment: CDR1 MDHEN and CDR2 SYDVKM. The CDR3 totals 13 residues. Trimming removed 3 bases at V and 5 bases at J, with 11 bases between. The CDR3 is CASSFGKGDEQYF. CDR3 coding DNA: TGTGCCAGCAGTTTCGGAAAGGGAGACGAGCAGTACTTC.

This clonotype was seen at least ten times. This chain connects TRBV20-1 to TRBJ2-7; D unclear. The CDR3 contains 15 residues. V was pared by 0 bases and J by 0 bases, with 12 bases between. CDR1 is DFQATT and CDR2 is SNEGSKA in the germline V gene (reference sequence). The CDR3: CSARDPRRSSYEQYF. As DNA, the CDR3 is TGCAGTGCTAGAGATCCAAGGCGGAGCTCCTACGAGCAGTACTTC.

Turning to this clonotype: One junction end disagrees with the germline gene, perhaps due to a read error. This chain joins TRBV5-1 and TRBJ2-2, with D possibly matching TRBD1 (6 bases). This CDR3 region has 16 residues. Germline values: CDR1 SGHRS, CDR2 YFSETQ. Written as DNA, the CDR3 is TGCGCCAGCAGCTTGGCGCAGGGGACGAACATCGGGGAGCTGTTTTTT. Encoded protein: CASSLAQGTNIGELFF.

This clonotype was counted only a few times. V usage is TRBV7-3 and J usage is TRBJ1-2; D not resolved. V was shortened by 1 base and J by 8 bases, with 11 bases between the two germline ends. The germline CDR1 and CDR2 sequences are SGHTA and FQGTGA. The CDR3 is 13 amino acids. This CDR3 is CASSLIGKGGYTF. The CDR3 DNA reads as TGTGCCAGCAGCTTAATCGGGAAGGGCGGCTACACCTTC.

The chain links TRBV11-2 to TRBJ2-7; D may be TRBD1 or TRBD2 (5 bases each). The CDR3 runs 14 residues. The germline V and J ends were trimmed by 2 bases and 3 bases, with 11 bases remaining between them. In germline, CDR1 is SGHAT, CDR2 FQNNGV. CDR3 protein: CASSLNTGLYEQYF. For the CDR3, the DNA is TGTGCCAGCAGCTTAAATACAGGACTCTACGAGCAGTACTTC.

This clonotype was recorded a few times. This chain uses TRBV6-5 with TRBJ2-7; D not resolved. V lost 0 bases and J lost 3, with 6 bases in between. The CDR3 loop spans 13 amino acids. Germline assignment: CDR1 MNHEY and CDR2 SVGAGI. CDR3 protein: CASSYSTRYEQYF. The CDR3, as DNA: TGTGCCAGCAGTTACTCGACCCGCTACGAGCAGTACTTC.

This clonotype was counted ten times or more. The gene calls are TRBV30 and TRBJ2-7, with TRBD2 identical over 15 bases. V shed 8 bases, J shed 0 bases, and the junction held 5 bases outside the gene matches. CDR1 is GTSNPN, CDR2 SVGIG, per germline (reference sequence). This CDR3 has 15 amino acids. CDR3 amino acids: CASGTSGGSSYEQYF. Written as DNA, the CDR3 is TGTGCCAGCGGGACTAGCGGGGGGAGCTCCTACGAGCAGTACTTC.

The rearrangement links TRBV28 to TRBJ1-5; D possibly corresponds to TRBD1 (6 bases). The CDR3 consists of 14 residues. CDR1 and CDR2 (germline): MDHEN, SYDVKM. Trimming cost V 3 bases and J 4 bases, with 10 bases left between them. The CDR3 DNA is TGTGCCAGCAGTTTTACGGACAGAAATCAGCCCCAGCATTTT. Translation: CASSFTDRNQPQHF.

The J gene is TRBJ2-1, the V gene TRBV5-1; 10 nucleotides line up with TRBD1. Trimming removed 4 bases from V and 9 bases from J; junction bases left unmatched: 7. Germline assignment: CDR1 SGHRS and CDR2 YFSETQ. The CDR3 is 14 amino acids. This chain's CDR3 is CASSLGDRGFEQFF. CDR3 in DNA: TGCGCCAGCAGCCTGGGGGACAGGGGATTTGAGCAGTTCTTC.

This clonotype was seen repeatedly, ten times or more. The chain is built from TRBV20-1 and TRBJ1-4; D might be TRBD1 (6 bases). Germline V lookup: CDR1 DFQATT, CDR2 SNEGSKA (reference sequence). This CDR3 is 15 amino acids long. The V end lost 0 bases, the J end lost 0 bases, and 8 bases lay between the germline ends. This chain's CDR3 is CSAREPGATNEKLFF. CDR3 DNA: TGCAGTGCTAGAGAGCCAGGGGCAACTAATGAAAAACTGTTTTTT.

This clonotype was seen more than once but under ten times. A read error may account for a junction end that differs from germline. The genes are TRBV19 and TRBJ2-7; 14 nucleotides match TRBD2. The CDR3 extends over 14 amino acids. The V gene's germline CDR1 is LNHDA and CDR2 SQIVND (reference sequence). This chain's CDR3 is CATKTSGLAGERYF. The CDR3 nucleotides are TGTGCCACTAAAACTTCGGGACTAGCGGGAGAGCGGTACTTC.

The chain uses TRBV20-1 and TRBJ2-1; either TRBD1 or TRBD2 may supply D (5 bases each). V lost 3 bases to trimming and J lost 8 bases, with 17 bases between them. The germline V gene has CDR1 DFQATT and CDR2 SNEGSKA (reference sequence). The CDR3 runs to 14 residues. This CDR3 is CSASPRSGPDEQFF. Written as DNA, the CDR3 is TGCAGTGCTAGTCCAAGATCGGGGCCGGATGAGCAGTTCTTC.

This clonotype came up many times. This chain's CDR3 is CASSSTEHEQYF. The CDR3 DNA is TGTGCCAGCAGTTCGACCGAGCACGAGCAGTACTTC. The chain has TRBV2 and TRBJ2-7; D not certain. Trimming removed 5 bases at V and 5 bases at J, with 10 bases between. The germline V gene encodes CDR1 SNHLY and CDR2 FYNNEI. CDR3 length: 12 amino acids.

DNA for the CDR3: TGTGCCAGCAGCTTCGGCGGCCGGAGAACTGAAGCTTTCTTT. Encoded protein: CASSFGGRRTEAFF. The chain joins TRBV7-9 to TRBJ1-1; D is unclear. This CDR3 has 14 amino acids. The V gene lost 3 bases and the J gene lost 5 bases, with 13 bases spanning the gap. CDR1 is SEHNR, CDR2 FQNEAQ, per germline (reference sequence).

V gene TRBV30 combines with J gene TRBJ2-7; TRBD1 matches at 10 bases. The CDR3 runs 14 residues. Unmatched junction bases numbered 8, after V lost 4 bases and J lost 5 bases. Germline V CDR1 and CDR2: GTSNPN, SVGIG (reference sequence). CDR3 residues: CAWTTGTGAHEQYF. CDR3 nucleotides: TGTGCCTGGACTACCGGGACAGGGGCGCACGAGCAGTACTTC. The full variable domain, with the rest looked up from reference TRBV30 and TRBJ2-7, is SQTIHQWPATLVQPVGSPLSLECTVEGTSNPNLYWYRQAAGRGLQLLFYSVGIGQISSEVPQNLSASRPQDRQFILSSKKLLLSDSGFYLCAWTTGTGAHEQYFGPGTRLTVT.

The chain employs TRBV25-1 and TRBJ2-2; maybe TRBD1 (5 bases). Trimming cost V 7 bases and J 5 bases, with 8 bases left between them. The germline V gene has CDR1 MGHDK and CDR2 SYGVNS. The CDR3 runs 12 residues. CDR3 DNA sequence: TGTGCCAGCATTCAGGGTACCGGGGAGCTGTTTTTT. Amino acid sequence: CASIQGTGELFF.

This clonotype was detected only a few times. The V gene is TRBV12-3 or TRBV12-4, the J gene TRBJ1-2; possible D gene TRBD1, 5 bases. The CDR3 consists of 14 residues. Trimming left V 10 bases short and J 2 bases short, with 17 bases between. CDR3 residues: CANSPGWGNYGYTF. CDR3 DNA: TGTGCCAACAGCCCGGGGTGGGGCAACTATGGCTACACCTTC.